Presented here are 20 T cell receptor beta chains from one specimen sequenced in a study of CD4+ T cells in melanoma. The repertoire was sequenced with immunoSEQ multiplex PCR; TCRdb's copy has only in-frame clones and lacks some. Of some 21,000 clones listed, over 75% were seen once; the top ten hold 3.5% to 4%. The sequenced material came from cells from a culture (not recorded whether cultured in vitro). The receptor source for this set is a human donor with melanoma.

The chain is built from TRBV30 and TRBJ1-4; TRBD1 might be the D (5 bases). Deletions cut 0 bases from V and 6 bases from J, with 14 bases between. From germline, CDR1 is GTSNPN and CDR2 SVGIG (reference sequence). This CDR3 region has 15 residues. CDR3 coding DNA: TGTGCCTGGAGTGTACCGTGGGGGACGGATGAAAAACTGTTTTTT. Protein sequence: CAWSVPWGTDEKLFF.

This clone was recorded a few times. This rearrangement joins TRBV6-6 to TRBJ2-1, with D unresolved. Germline loops: CDR1 MNHNY, CDR2 SVGAGI (reference sequence). V was cut by 0 bases and J by 8 bases, with 11 bases left in between. This CDR3 is built from 14 residues. The CDR3 sequence: CASSYSVGGDEQFF. CDR3 DNA sequence: TGTGCCAGCAGTTACTCTGTTGGCGGCGATGAGCAGTTCTTC.

This chain connects TRBV11-3 to TRBJ2-3, with D possibly being TRBD1 (5 bases). Trimming removed 1 base from V and 2 bases from J, with 7 bases in between. Germline CDR1 and CDR2: SGHNT and YENEEA. The CDR3 runs 14 residues. The CDR3 here is CASSLGGLTDTQYF. Written as DNA, the CDR3 is TGTGCCAGCAGCTTAGGGGGCCTCACAGATACGCAGTATTTT.

The V gene is TRBV7-8, the J gene TRBJ1-5; possibly TRBD1 for D (6 bases). Trimming removed 1 base from V and 4 bases from J, with 11 bases in between. The CDR3 consists of 15 residues. The germline V gene has CDR1 SGHVS and CDR2 FQNEAQ. The CDR3 reads CASSLVRGTNQPQHF. The DNA for the CDR3 is TGTGCCAGCAGCTTAGTGAGGGGGACGAATCAGCCCCAGCATTTT. The entire variable domain, with the rest obtained from reference TRBV7-8 and TRBJ1-5, is as follows: GAGVSQSPRYKVAKRGQDVALRCDPISGHVSLFWYQQALGQGPEFLTYFQNEAQLDKSGLPSDRFFAERPEGSVSTLKIQRTQQEDSAVYLCASSLVRGTNQPQHFGDGTRLSIL.

The chain has TRBV30 and TRBJ1-1; TRBD1 aligns across 9 bases. The CDR3 extends over 15 amino acids. V shed 1 base and J 4 bases; nucleotides not matched to a gene: 7. Germline CDR1 reads GTSNPN; CDR2 reads SVGIG (reference sequence). CDR3 sequence (DNA): TGTGCCTGGAGTGGCCGGACAGGGGCAGTCACTGAAGCTTTCTTT. Its protein is CAWSGRTGAVTEAFF. The full variable domain, in which reference TRBV30 and TRBJ1-1 provide the parts outside the CDR3, is SQTIHQWPATLVQPVGSPLSLECTVEGTSNPNLYWYRQAAGRGLQLLFYSVGIGQISSEVPQNLSASRPQDRQFILSSKKLLLSDSGFYLCAWSGRTGAVTEAFFGQGTRLTVV.

This chain connects TRBV7-9 to TRBJ1-2; 9 nucleotides match TRBD1. Germline V gene sequence: CDR1 SEHNR, CDR2 FQNEAQ (reference sequence). Trimming took 6 bases from V and 4 from J; bases not matched to a gene: 3. The CDR3 spans 13 residues. The CDR3 DNA reads as TGTGCCAGCAGGGGGACAGGGCTCTATGGCTACACCTTC. This sequence encodes CASRGTGLYGYTF. Based on the CDR3 plus reference TRBV7-9 and TRBJ1-2, the full variable domain is DTGVSQNPRHKITKRGQNVTFRCDPISEHNRLYWYRQTLGQGPEFLTYFQNEAQLEKSRLLSDRFSAERPKGSFSTLEIQRTEQGDSAMYLCASRGTGLYGYTFGSGTRLTVV.

This clone was found once. The CDR3 is CASSLMKVYEQYF. CDR3 sequence (DNA): TGTGCCAGCAGCTTGATGAAGGTCTACGAGCAGTACTTC. This chain uses TRBV7-8 with TRBJ2-7; D ambiguous. Germline loops: CDR1 SGHVS, CDR2 FQNEAQ. CDR3 size: 13 residues. V was trimmed by 3 bases and J by 3 bases, leaving 9 bases between them.

V usage is TRBV5-8 and J usage is TRBJ2-3, with D perhaps matching TRBD2 (6 bases). The CDR3 totals 15 residues. The V end was cut by 2 bases, the J end by 6 bases, with 16 bases between. Germline lookup yields CDR1 SGHTS and CDR2 YDEGEE. The CDR3 loop is CASSFGRRIMDTQYF. The CDR3 DNA follows: TGTGCCAGCAGCTTTGGGAGGAGAATTATGGATACGCAGTATTTT.

This chain joins TRBV18 and TRBJ1-2; 8 bases are shared with TRBD1. CDR3 length: 14 residues. Germline CDR1 is KGHSH and CDR2 is LQKENI. The J segment lost 7 bases and the V segment lost 4 bases, leaving 8 bases of the junction unmatched. The CDR3 DNA follows: TGTGCCAGCTCACAAGGACAGGGTAGTTTTGGCTACACCTTC. It is translated as CASSQGQGSFGYTF.

The chain uses TRBV5-8 and TRBJ1-6; 7 nucleotides match TRBD1. There are 14 residues in the CDR3. V trimming: 5 bases; J trimming: 5 bases; junction bases outside the gene matches: 4. CDR1 and CDR2 (germline): SGHTS, YDEGEE. The CDR3 here is CASSVTGDNSPLHF. In DNA, the CDR3 is TGTGCCAGCAGTGTCACAGGGGATAATTCACCCCTCCACTTT.

This chain uses TRBV4-1 with TRBJ1-2, with D hard to call. The germline gives CDR1 MGHRA, CDR2 YSYEKL. The CDR3 totals 13 residues. Trimming left V 3 bases short and J 4 bases short, with 9 bases between. This chain's CDR3 is CASSHDMAYGYTF. The DNA for the CDR3 is TGCGCCAGCAGCCACGACATGGCCTATGGCTACACCTTC.

Only one count was recorded for this clone. The chain combines TRBV6-1 with TRBJ1-2; no firm D call. Germline-derived CDR1 and CDR2 are MNHNS and SASEGT. This CDR3 has 13 residues. The ends were cut back, 6 bases at V and 4 bases at J, with 12 bases in the middle. The CDR3, as DNA: TGTGCCAGCAGCTCCTGGGTCGGCTATGGCTACACCTTC. It yields the protein CASSSWVGYGYTF.

The V call is TRBV4-1, the J call TRBJ2-3; D might be TRBD1 (6 bases). CDR1 and CDR2 (germline): MGHRA, YSYEKL. V gave up 3 bases and J gave up 1 base, with 14 bases separating them. The CDR3 is 16 residues long. In DNA, the CDR3 is TGCGCCAGCAGCCAGTTTACAGGGATTGGCACAGATACGCAGTATTTT. Amino acids: CASSQFTGIGTDTQYF.

The chain links TRBV5-1 to TRBJ1-2, with D possibly being TRBD1 (6 bases). The V and J ends lost 4 bases and 8 bases respectively, with 12 bases between them. The CDR3 spans 12 residues. Germline values: CDR1 SGHRS, CDR2 YFSETQ. Here the CDR3 reads CASSRDNSGYTF. For the CDR3, the DNA is TGCGCCAGCAGCCGGGACAATTCGGGCTACACCTTC.

The genes are TRBV2 and TRBJ1-5; possibly TRBD1 for D (6 bases). This CDR3 comprises 15 residues. Trimming shortened V by 4 bases and J by 6 bases, and 16 bases separated the two germline ends. The germline gives CDR1 SNHLY, CDR2 FYNNEI. The CDR3 nucleotides read TGTGCCAGCAGTGCAGAAACAGGGAGGACTCAGCCCCAGCATTTT. Its protein product is CASSAETGRTQPQHF.

The chain uses TRBV6-1 and TRBJ1-3; tentatively, D is TRBD1 (6 bases). There are 15 residues in the CDR3. The germline CDR1 and CDR2 sequences are MNHNS and SASEGT. V was trimmed by 5 bases and J by 1 base, leaving 12 bases between them. CDR3 protein: CASSRQTGSGNTIYF. Here the CDR3 DNA reads TGTGCCAGCAGTAGACAGACAGGTTCTGGAAACACCATATATTTT.

The V call is TRBV5-1, the J call TRBJ2-1; unclear D gene. The CDR3 sequence is 15 residues long. Looked up from germline, CDR1 is SGHRS and CDR2 is YFSETQ. V shed 4 bases and J shed 7 bases, with 18 bases lying between them. CDR3: CASSLSRRASNEQFF. The CDR3 DNA sequence: TGCGCCAGCAGCCTTTCCCGAAGGGCCTCGAATGAGCAGTTCTTC.

The rearrangement links TRBV5-1 to TRBJ1-6; TRBD1 might be the D (6 bases). Germline CDR1 reads SGHRS; CDR2 reads YFSETQ. V lost 10 bases to trimming and J lost 4 bases, with 18 bases between them. This CDR3 contains 15 residues. CDR3 nucleotides: TGCGCCGATTTTCGGGACAAGGGTTATAATTCACCCCTCCACTTT. Translating it yields CADFRDKGYNSPLHF.

The chain is built from TRBV19 and TRBJ1-4; D perhaps matches TRBD1 (6 bases). This CDR3 contains 15 residues. V was clipped by 5 bases and J by 7 bases, with 17 bases between them. Germline V gives CDR1 LNHDA, CDR2 SQIVND (reference sequence). The CDR3 loop is CASSQLAAGVEKLFF. The CDR3 nucleotides are TGTGCCAGTAGTCAACTCGCGGCAGGGGTTGAAAAACTGTTTTTT.

The rearrangement links TRBV6-5 to TRBJ1-1; D possibly corresponds to TRBD1 (6 bases). The ends were cut back, 2 bases at V and 3 bases at J, with 13 bases in the middle. CDR1 is MNHEY, CDR2 SVGAGI, per germline. This CDR3 is built from 15 residues. For the CDR3, the DNA is TGTGCCAGCAGTTACAATCAGGGGTCGGACACTGAAGCTTTCTTT. This sequence encodes CASSYNQGSDTEAFF.